This T cell receptor (beta chain) was captured in a study of blood T cell repertoires in COVID-19. CDR1 is LGHDT, CDR2 YNNKEL, per germline (reference sequence). Between the trimmed V and J ends, which lost 0 bases and 8 bases, there was a span of 16 bases. This CDR3 has 15 amino acids. This table comes from immunoSEQ multiplex PCR, and its TCRdb copy is limited to in-frame clones, with some not included. Among about 220,000 clones listed, 83% were seen once. The receptor was isolated from a woman aged 40 to 50 who had been exposed to COVID-19. The chain links TRBV3-1 (or the pseudogene TRBV3-2) to TRBJ1-2, with D unresolved. Sequencing was performed on PBMCs or T cells enriched from blood (not recorded which). The CDR3 DNA is TGTGCCAGCAGCCAAGATTACGCAGAACAGTGGGGCTACACCTTC. Translated, it gives CASSQDYAEQWGYTF.